This paragraph reports one T cell receptor (beta chain). The data are from a study of blood T cell repertoires in COVID-19. J gave up 7 bases and V 4 bases, and 6 bases lay outside the gene matches. Per the germline V gene, CDR1 is SGHDN and CDR2 is FVKESK. The CDR3 sequence is 15 residues long. Profiled with immunoSEQ multiplex PCR; TCRdb holds only in-frame clones, not every one. The sample lists more than 150,000 clones, 80% to 85% seen once, with roughly 2.8% in the top ten. The sample was peripheral blood. The chain links TRBV14 to TRBJ1-6, with 8 nucleotides matching TRBD1. The receptor comes from a woman aged 55-69 years with acute or convalescent COVID-19. As DNA, the CDR3 is TGTGCCAGCAGCCGAGACAGGGGTGACAATTCACCCCTCCACTTT. It specifies CASSRDRGDNSPLHF.